These 9 T cell receptor beta chains share one sample of origin, sequenced in a study of blood T cell repertoires in COVID-19 (dated by TCRdb to 2020 to 2022). Library preparation used the immunoSEQ multiplex PCR assay. Imported from immuneACCESS, the table was reduced by TCRdb to in-frame sequences with V and J called. These copies leave out some clones; in studies compared against another copy, an unresolved V gene accounts for under half, and the cause of the remainder is not known. The table for this sample lists more than 250,000 clones; 87% of them were counted only once. 1% of the sample is taken by the ten largest. Sequenced material: peripheral blood. These TCRs come from a man in his forties or fifties with active or convalescent COVID-19.

This chain uses TRBV19 with TRBJ2-3; 12 bases map to TRBD2. Germline V gives CDR1 LNHDA, CDR2 SQIVND (reference sequence). This CDR3 comprises 16 residues. Trimming cost V 5 bases and J 1 base; bases outside gene matches: 4. CDR3 sequence: CASSARLAGGTDTQYF. DNA of the CDR3: TGTGCCAGTAGTGCCCGACTAGCGGGAGGCACAGATACGCAGTATTTT.

This clone was recorded once. V gene TRBV28 combines with J gene TRBJ1-6, with TRBD1 as a possible D gene (5 bases). V lost 6 bases to trimming and J lost 6 bases, with 18 bases between them. Germline V gives CDR1 MDHEN, CDR2 SYDVKM. The CDR3 covers 16 residues. The CDR3 reads CASRTQDHGGNSPLHF. DNA for the CDR3: TGTGCCAGCAGGACTCAGGACCACGGGGGTAATTCACCCCTCCACTTT.

This clone has only a few counts. J is TRBJ2-7 and V is TRBV9; 7 bases agree with TRBD2. V shed 0 bases, J shed 7 bases, and the junction held 7 bases outside the gene matches. The germline CDR1 and CDR2 sequences are SGDLS and YYNGEE. There are 14 residues in the CDR3. CDR3 in amino acids: CASSVDPLADEQYF. The DNA of the CDR3 is TGTGCCAGCAGCGTAGACCCTCTAGCGGATGAGCAGTACTTC.

The chain recombines TRBV2 with TRBJ2-7, with D tentatively TRBD1 (6 bases). The CDR3 runs to 15 residues. Looked up from germline, CDR1 is SNHLY and CDR2 is FYNNEI. Deletions cut 6 bases from V and 0 bases from J, with 15 bases between. The CDR3 here is CASRFGTLSSYEQYF. The CDR3 region has the DNA TGTGCCAGCAGATTCGGGACACTGAGCTCCTACGAGCAGTACTTC.

The chain employs TRBV7-9 and TRBJ1-2; D perhaps matches TRBD1 (5 bases). The CDR3 totals 16 residues. V gave up 1 base and J gave up 5 bases, with 17 bases separating them. The germline CDR1 and CDR2 sequences are SEHNR and FQNEAQ (reference sequence). DNA for the CDR3: TGTGCCAGCAGCTTAGGGCGTGGGGTAACAGGATATGGCTACACCTTC. As protein: CASSLGRGVTGYGYTF.

The chain recombines TRBV9 with TRBJ2-3; maybe TRBD2 (6 bases). Germline V CDR1 and CDR2: SGDLS, YYNGEE. CDR3 length: 15 amino acids. Trimming left V 2 bases short and J 4 bases short, with 14 bases between. CDR3 DNA: TGTGCCAGCAGCGTCCCTTTGGGCGGGGCAGATACGCAGTATTTT. It is translated as CASSVPLGGADTQYF. Full variable domain (rest looked up from reference TRBV9 and TRBJ2-3): DSGVTQTPKHLITATGQRVTLRCSPRSGDLSVYWYQQSLDQGLQFLIQYYNGEERAKGNILERFSAQQFPDLHSELNLSSLELGDSALYFCASSVPLGGADTQYFGPGTRLTVL.

This clone was seen only once. V and J are TRBV7-2 and TRBJ2-5, with D maybe TRBD1 (7 bases). The germline gives CDR1 SGHTA, CDR2 FQGNSA. The CDR3 is 13 amino acids. V lost 4 bases to trimming and J lost 5 bases, with 11 bases between them. The CDR3 DNA follows: TGTGCCAGCAGCTCGACAGGGAGGGAGACCCAGTACTTC. As protein: CASSSTGRETQYF.

The rearrangement uses TRBV9 and TRBJ2-2, with TRBD1 identical over 8 bases. Germline lookup yields CDR1 SGDLS and CDR2 YYNGEE. The ends lost 4 bases at V and 6 bases at J; junction bases unmatched: 5. This CDR3 contains 14 residues. The CDR3 DNA reads as TGTGCCAGCAGCTTCCGACAGGGGTCCGGGGAGCTGTTTTTT. The encoded protein is CASSFRQGSGELFF. Complete variable domain (other parts from reference TRBV9 and TRBJ2-2): DSGVTQTPKHLITATGQRVTLRCSPRSGDLSVYWYQQSLDQGLQFLIQYYNGEERAKGNILERFSAQQFPDLHSELNLSSLELGDSALYFCASSFRQGSGELFFGEGSRLTVL.

The V call is TRBV6-5, the J call TRBJ1-5, with TRBD1 as a possible D gene (6 bases). Germline values: CDR1 MNHEY, CDR2 SVGAGI. Trimming pared 4 bases from V and 3 bases from J, leaving 13 bases between. CDR3 size: 15 residues. CDR3 sequence reads: CASSSGPGHNQPQHF. The CDR3 DNA follows: TGTGCCAGCAGTTCAGGGCCGGGACACAATCAGCCCCAGCATTTT.